This TCR beta chain was documented in a study of memory CD4+ T cells and cytomegalovirus serostatus. The ends were cut back, 0 bases at V and 2 bases at J, with 8 bases in the middle. Per the germline V gene, CDR1 is LNHNV and CDR2 is YYDKDF (reference sequence). The CDR3 runs to 14 residues. The sort gate was single viable CD3+CD4+CD8-CD45RO+ cells for memory CD4+ T cells. After thawing, CD4+ T cells were positively selected. With regard to this clone: Its specificity is unknown.

Repertoires were generated with immunoSEQ multiplex PCR, while TCRdb's copy carries only in-frame clones and drops some. Of about 80,000 clones listed, about 85% are singletons. Regarding the study as a whole: Of approximately 150 reported CMV TCRbeta sequences, roughly 70 were found in memory CD4+ repertoires. CMV serostatus prediction reached median AUC about 0.95, or 0.9 with US-trained model.

V gene TRBV15 combines with J gene TRBJ2-7; D possibly corresponds to TRBD1 (5 bases). What was sequenced was memory CD4+ T cells from blood. This TCR was sampled from an adult in good health and CMV-seronegative. CDR3 sequence reads: CATSRDDRPYEQYF. The CDR3 nucleotides read TGTGCCACCAGCAGAGACGACAGACCCTACGAGCAGTACTTC.